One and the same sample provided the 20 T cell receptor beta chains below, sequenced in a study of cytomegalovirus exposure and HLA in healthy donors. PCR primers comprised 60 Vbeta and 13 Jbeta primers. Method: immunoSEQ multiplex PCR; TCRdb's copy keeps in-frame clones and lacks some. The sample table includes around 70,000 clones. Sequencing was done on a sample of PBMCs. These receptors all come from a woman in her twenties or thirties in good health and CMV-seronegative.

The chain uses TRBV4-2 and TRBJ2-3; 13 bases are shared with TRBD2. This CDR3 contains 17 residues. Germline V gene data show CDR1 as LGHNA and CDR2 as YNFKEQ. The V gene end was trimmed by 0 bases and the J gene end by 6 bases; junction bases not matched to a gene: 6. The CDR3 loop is CASSQDRTSGSSDTQYF. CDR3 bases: TGTGCCAGCAGCCAAGACCGGACTAGCGGGAGTTCGGATACGCAGTATTTT.

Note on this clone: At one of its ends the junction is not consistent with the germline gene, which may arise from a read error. CDR3 sequence (DNA): TGTGCCAGCACCGACCCACGGGGGGCCCCGAACGCTGAAGCTTTCTTT. Translated, it gives CASTDPRGAPNAEAFF. The V call is TRBV6-6, the J call TRBJ1-1, with D perhaps TRBD1 (6 bases). The CDR3 loop spans 16 amino acids. From germline, CDR1 is MNHNY and CDR2 SVGAGI (reference sequence).

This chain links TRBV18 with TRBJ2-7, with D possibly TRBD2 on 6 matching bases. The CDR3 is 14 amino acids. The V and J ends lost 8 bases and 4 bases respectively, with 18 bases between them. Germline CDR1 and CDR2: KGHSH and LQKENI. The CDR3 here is CASTNQEGVYEQYF. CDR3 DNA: TGTGCCAGCACCAACCAGGAGGGTGTTTACGAGCAGTACTTC.

CDR3 protein: CASSPDRGYYGYTF. In DNA form, the CDR3 reads TGTGCCAGCAGCCCGGACAGGGGGTACTATGGCTACACCTTC. The chain carries TRBV28 and TRBJ1-2; TRBD1 matches at 10 bases. Unmatched junction bases numbered 4, after V lost 6 bases and J lost 3 bases. CDR1 is MDHEN, CDR2 SYDVKM, per germline. The CDR3 loop spans 14 amino acids.

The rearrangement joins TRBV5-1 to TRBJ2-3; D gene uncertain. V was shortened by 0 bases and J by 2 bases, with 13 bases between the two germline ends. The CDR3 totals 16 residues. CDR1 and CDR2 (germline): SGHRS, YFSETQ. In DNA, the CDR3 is TGCGCCAGCAGCTTGGATGCCCTACTAATCACAGATACGCAGTATTTT. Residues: CASSLDALLITDTQYF.

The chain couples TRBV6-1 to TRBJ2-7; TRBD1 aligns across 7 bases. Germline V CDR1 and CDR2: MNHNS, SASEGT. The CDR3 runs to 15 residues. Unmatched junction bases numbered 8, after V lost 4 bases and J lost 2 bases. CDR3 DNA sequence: TGTGCCAGCAGTGGACAGGGAACAACCCCCTACGAGCAGTACTTC. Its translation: CASSGQGTTPYEQYF.

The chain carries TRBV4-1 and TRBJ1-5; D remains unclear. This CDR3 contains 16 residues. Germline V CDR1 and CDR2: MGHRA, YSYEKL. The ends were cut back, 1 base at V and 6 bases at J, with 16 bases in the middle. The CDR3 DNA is TGCGCCAGCAGCCAAGGCCCCCGGGAAAGAGGTCAGCCCCAGCATTTT. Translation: CASSQGPRERGQPQHF.

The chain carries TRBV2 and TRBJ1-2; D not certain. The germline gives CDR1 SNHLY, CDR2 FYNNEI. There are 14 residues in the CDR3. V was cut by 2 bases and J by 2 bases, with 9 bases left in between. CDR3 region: CASSEYSSNYGYTF. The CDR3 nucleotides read TGTGCCAGCAGTGAATACAGTTCGAACTATGGCTACACCTTC.

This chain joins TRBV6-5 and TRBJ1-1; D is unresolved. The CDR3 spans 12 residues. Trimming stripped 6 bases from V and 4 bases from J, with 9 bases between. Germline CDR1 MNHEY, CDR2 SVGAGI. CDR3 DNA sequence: TGTGCCAGCAGCCAGATTGCCACTGAAGCTTTCTTT. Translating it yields CASSQIATEAFF.

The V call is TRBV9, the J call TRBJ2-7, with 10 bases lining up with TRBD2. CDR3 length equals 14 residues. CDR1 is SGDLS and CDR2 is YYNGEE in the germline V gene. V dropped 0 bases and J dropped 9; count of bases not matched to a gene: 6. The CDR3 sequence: CASSVASGSDGQYF. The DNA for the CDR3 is TGTGCCAGCAGCGTAGCTAGCGGGAGCGACGGGCAGTACTTC.

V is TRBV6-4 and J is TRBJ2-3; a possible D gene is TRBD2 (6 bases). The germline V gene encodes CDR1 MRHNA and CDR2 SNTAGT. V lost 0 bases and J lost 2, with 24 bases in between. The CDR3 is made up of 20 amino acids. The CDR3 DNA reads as TGTGCCAGCAGTGACTCCTTTGTCGGGGCTGGCGGGGAGGTCACAGATACGCAGTATTTT. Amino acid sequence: CASSDSFVGAGGEVTDTQYF.

DNA for the CDR3: TGTGCCAGCAGTTCCTACCCAGGGGAGAACTATGGCTACACCTTC. Translation gives CASSSYPGENYGYTF. The rearrangement links TRBV7-3 to TRBJ1-2, with D maybe TRBD1 (6 bases). The germline gives CDR1 SGHTA, CDR2 FQGTGA. V lost 6 bases and J lost 2, with 16 bases in between. The CDR3 extends over 15 amino acids. Combining the CDR3 with reference TRBV7-3 and TRBJ1-2 gives the whole variable domain GAGVSQTPSNKVTEKGKYVELRCDPISGHTALYWYRQSLGQGPEFLIYFQGTGAADDSGLPNDRFFAVRPEGSVSTLKIQRTERGDSAVYLCASSSYPGENYGYTFGSGTRLTVV.

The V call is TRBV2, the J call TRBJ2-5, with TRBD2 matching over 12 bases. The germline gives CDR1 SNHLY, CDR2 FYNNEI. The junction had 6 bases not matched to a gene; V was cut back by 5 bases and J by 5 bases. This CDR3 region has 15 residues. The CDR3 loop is CASSSTSGGGETQYF. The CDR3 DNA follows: TGTGCCAGCAGTTCGACTAGCGGGGGAGGGGAGACCCAGTACTTC.

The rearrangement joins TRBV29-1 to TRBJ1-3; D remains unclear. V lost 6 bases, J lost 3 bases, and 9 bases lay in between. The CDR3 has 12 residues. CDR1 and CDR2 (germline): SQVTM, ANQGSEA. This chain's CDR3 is CSVSPGGNTIYF. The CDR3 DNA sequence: TGCAGCGTATCACCGGGTGGAAACACCATATATTTT.

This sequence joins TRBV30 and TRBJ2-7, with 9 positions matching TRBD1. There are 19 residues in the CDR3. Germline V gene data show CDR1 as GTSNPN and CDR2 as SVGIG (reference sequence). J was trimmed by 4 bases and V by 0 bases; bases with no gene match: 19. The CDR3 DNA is TGTGCCTGGAGTGTATGGGGACAGGGTCCGGGATCCGACCTTTACGAGCAGTACTTC. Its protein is CAWSVWGQGPGSDLYEQYF.

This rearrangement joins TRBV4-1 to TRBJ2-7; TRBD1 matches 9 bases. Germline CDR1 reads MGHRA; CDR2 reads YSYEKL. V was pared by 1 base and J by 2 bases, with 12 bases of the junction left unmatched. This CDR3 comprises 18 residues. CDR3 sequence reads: CASSQGELFGTGTYEQYF. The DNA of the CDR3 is TGCGCCAGCAGCCAAGGAGAATTATTCGGGACAGGGACCTACGAGCAGTACTTC.

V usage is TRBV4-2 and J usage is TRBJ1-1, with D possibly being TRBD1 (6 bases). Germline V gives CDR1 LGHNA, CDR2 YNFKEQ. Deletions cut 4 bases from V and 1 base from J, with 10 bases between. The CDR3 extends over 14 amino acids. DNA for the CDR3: TGTGCCAGCAGCCCCCAGGGGACGAACACTGAAGCTTTCTTT. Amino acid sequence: CASSPQGTNTEAFF.

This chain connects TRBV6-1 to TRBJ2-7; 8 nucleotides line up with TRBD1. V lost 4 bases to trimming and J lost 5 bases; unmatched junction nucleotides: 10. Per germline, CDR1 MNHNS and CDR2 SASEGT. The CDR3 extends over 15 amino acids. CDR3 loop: CASSALQGVMDEQYF. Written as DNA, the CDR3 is TGTGCCAGCAGTGCCTTACAGGGGGTAATGGACGAGCAGTACTTC.

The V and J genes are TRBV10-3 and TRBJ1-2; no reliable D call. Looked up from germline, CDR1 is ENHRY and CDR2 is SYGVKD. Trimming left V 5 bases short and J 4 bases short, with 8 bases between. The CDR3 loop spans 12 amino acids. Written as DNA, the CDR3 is TGTGCCATCAGTCAGGTAACCTATGGCTACACCTTC. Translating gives CAISQVTYGYTF.

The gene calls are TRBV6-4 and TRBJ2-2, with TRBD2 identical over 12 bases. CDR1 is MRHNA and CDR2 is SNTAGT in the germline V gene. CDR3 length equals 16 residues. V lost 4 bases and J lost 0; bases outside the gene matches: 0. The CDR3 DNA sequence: TGTGCCAGCAGTGGACTAGCGGGAGCGAACACCGGGGAGCTGTTTTTT. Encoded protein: CASSGLAGANTGELFF.